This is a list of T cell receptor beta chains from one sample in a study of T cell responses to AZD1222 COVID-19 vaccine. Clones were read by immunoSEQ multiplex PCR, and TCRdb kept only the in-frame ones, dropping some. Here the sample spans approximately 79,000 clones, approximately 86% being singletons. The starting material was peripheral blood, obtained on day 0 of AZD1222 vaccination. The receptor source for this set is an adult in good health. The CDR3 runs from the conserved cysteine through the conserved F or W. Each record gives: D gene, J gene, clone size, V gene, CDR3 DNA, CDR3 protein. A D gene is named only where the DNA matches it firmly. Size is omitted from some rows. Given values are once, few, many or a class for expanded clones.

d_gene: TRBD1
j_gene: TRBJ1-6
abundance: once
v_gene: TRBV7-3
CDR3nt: TGTGCCAGCAGCAGAGGACAGGGGGTTAATTCACCCCTCCACTTT
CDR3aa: CASSRGQGVNSPLHF

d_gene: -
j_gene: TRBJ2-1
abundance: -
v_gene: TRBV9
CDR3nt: TGTGCCAGCAGCCAGGTGAGCCTCCACTCCTACAATGAGCAGTTCTTC
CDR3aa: CASSQVSLHSYNEQFF

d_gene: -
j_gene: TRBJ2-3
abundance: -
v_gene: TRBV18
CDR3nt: TGTGCCAGCTCACCACCAGGCGGGACCGGGGGTTACACAGATACGCAGTATTTT
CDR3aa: CASSPPGGTGGYTDTQYF

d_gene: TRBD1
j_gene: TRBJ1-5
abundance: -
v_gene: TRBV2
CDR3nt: TGTGCCAGCAGTGAAGGGACAGGGATTGCGGAGCCCCAGCATTTT
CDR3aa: CASSEGTGIAEPQHF

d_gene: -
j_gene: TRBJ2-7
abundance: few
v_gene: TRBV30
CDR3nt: TGTGCCTGGAGTCGAATCCGGGCCGGGCGCTACGAGCAGTACTTC
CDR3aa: CAWSRIRAGRYEQYF

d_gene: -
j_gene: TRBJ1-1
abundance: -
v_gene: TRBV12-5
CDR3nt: TGTGCTAGTGGGGATGGTCCGAACACTGAAGCTTTCTTT
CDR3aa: CASGDGPNTEAFF

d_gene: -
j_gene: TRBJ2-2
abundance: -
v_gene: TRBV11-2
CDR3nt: TGTGCCAGCAGTTCCTTAGACACTTACACCGGGGAGCTGTTTTTT
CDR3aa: CASSSLDTYTGELFF

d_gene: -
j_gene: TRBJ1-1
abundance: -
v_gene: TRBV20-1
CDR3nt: TGCAGTGCTAGCGTTTTAGCTTTCTTT
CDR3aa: CSASVLAFF

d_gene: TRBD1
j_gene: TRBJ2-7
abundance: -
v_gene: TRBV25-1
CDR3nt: TGTGCCAGCAGTGAACCGGGACAGGGAACCTACGAGCAGTACTTC
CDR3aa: CASSEPGQGTYEQYF

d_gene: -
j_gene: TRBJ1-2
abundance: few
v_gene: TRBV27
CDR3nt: TGTGCCAGCAGTTTACGACAGGATTATGGCTACACCTTC
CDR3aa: CASSLRQDYGYTF

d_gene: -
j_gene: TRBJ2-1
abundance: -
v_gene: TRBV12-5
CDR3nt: TGTGCTAGTGGTTTGGGGACCCTCGGAGAGCAGTTCTTC
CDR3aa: CASGLGTLGEQFF